Following are 22 T cell receptor beta chains from one sample sequenced in a study of identifying expanded T cells in peripheral blood. Some clones are missing from TCRdb's copy, which holds only in-frame ones; the method was immunoSEQ multiplex PCR. The table has approximately 100,000 clones, more than 85% seen once. The material sequenced was blood. Source of these receptors: a person between 18 and 75 years old in good health.

The rearrangement links TRBV19 to TRBJ1-5, with 10 bases identical to TRBD1. Germline loops: CDR1 LNHDA, CDR2 SQIVND (reference sequence). The CDR3 contains 17 residues. V lost 6 bases, J lost 7 bases, and 15 bases stayed unmatched. CDR3 sequence reads: CASSPTGGQGIGQPQHF. CDR3 nucleotides: TGTGCCAGTAGCCCGACAGGGGGCCAGGGGATAGGGCAGCCCCAGCATTTT.

The rearrangement links TRBV2 to TRBJ1-6; D remains ambiguous. This CDR3 spans 12 amino acids. In germline, CDR1 is SNHLY, CDR2 FYNNEI. V gave up 0 bases and J gave up 15 bases, with 9 bases separating them. DNA of the CDR3: TGTGCCAGCAGTGAAGCGCTAGAGTTCCTCCACTTT. Translated, it gives CASSEALEFLHF.

The gene calls are TRBV6-5 and TRBJ2-1, with D unresolved. The V and J ends lost 0 bases and 7 bases respectively, with 10 bases between them. Germline assignment: CDR1 MNHEY and CDR2 SVGAGI. The CDR3 loop spans 14 amino acids. The CDR3 here is CASSYSFQMNEQFF. The DNA for the CDR3 is TGTGCCAGCAGTTACTCGTTCCAGATGAATGAGCAGTTCTTC.

The chain couples TRBV15 to TRBJ1-4; D perhaps matches TRBD1 (6 bases). Germline loops: CDR1 LNHNV, CDR2 YYDKDF (reference sequence). Trimming took 6 bases from V and 0 from J, leaving 8 bases between them. This CDR3 is 14 amino acids long. The CDR3 sequence: CATRRTATNEKLFF. CDR3 sequence (DNA): TGTGCCACCAGGCGGACAGCAACTAATGAAAAACTGTTTTTT.

This clone was found a few times. This chain joins TRBV5-1 and TRBJ2-7, with 8 positions matching TRBD2. Trimming removed 0 bases from V and 3 bases from J; junction bases left unmatched: 5. The CDR3 totals 15 residues. Germline V gene data show CDR1 as SGHRS and CDR2 as YFSETQ. The chain's CDR3 is CASSLAGGVNYEQYF. In DNA, the CDR3 is TGCGCCAGCAGCTTGGCCGGGGGGGTTAACTACGAGCAGTACTTC.

V usage is TRBV4-2 and J usage is TRBJ2-7, with D possibly being TRBD1 (6 bases). V was clipped by 0 bases and J by 0 bases, with 12 bases between them. This CDR3 is 16 amino acids long. Germline assignment: CDR1 LGHNA and CDR2 YNFKEQ. The CDR3 nucleotides are TGTGCCAGCAGCCAAGATACCGCCAGGGGCTCCTACGAGCAGTACTTC. Translating it yields CASSQDTARGSYEQYF.

This chain uses TRBV27 with TRBJ1-5; no definite D call. CDR3 length: 14 residues. The V gene lost 6 bases and the J gene lost 3 bases, with 12 bases spanning the gap. Germline loops: CDR1 MNHEY, CDR2 SMNVEV (reference sequence). The CDR3 DNA is TGTGCCAGCAGCGCGCAGTGGGTCAATCAGCCCCAGCATTTT. Translated, it gives CASSAQWVNQPQHF.

This clone has a handful of counts. The chain uses TRBV5-1 and TRBJ2-7, with 7 bases lining up with TRBD2. This CDR3 contains 14 residues. Germline lookup yields CDR1 SGHRS and CDR2 YFSETQ. Unmatched junction bases numbered 5, after V lost 0 bases and J lost 5 bases. The DNA for the CDR3 is TGCGCCAGCAGCTTGGTGCAGGGAGGGAACGAGCAGTACTTC. Translation gives CASSLVQGGNEQYF.

This sequence joins TRBV18 and TRBJ2-5; D is perhaps TRBD2 (5 bases). CDR3 length: 17 amino acids. The V end was cut by 1 base, the J end by 1 base, with 16 bases between. The germline V gene has CDR1 KGHSH and CDR2 LQKENI. The CDR3, as DNA: TGTGCCAGCTCACCACGAAGGTGGACGGGGATCCAAGAGACCCAGTACTTC. This codes for CASSPRRWTGIQETQYF.

The CDR3 DNA reads TGTGCCAGCAGTCCTTATATCCCTAGTTACGAGCAGTACTTC. Translating it yields CASSPYIPSYEQYF. The V gene is TRBV27, the J gene TRBJ2-7, with D hard to call. This CDR3 is built from 14 residues. Deletions cut 5 bases from V and 4 bases from J, with 15 bases between. Germline loops: CDR1 MNHEY, CDR2 SMNVEV (reference sequence).

The chain has TRBV28 and TRBJ2-3; 9 bases fit TRBD2. Trimming took 6 bases from V and 2 from J; bases not matched to a gene: 3. CDR3 length equals 14 residues. Germline-derived CDR1 and CDR2 are MDHEN and SYDVKM. In DNA, the CDR3 is TGTGCCAGCAGCAGCGGGGGGCCCACAGATACGCAGTATTTT. Amino acid sequence: CASSSGGPTDTQYF.

This chain joins TRBV11-2 and TRBJ1-4; D is perhaps TRBD1 (6 bases). Germline V CDR1 and CDR2: SGHAT, FQNNGV. V lost 5 bases and J lost 5, with 18 bases in between. This CDR3 is built from 16 residues. The CDR3 nucleotides read TGTGCCAGCAGCGTAGGGGGGGCTCCGAACAATGAAAAACTGTTTTTT. It translates to CASSVGGAPNNEKLFF.

The CDR3 nucleotides read TGCGCCAGCAGTGAGTTCGATCGATTACGAGCGGGGAAGAGCACAGATACGCAGTATTTT. As protein: CASSEFDRLRAGKSTDTQYF. The genes are TRBV10-2 and TRBJ2-3, with TRBD2 matching over 7 bases. The CDR3 runs 20 residues. J lost 0 bases, V lost 1 base, and 16 bases had no gene match. The V gene's germline CDR1 is WSHSY and CDR2 SAAADI.

This clone was detected a few times. The genes are TRBV27 and TRBJ1-5; D unclear. The CDR3 covers 14 residues. Trimming removed 5 bases from V and 4 bases from J, with 12 bases in between. The V gene's germline CDR1 is MNHEY and CDR2 SMNVEV (reference sequence). The CDR3 protein is CASSVGITNQPQHF. CDR3 nucleotides: TGTGCCAGCAGTGTGGGAATTACAAATCAGCCCCAGCATTTT.

For this clone: The sample contains more than one DNA sequence encoding this CDR3. The chain carries TRBV7-9 and TRBJ1-5; D unresolved. The germline CDR1 and CDR2 sequences are SEHNR and FQNEAQ (reference sequence). The CDR3 loop spans 12 amino acids. Deletions cut 4 bases from V and 2 bases from J, with 3 bases between. The CDR3 region has the DNA TGTGCCAGCAGCTCTGGCAATCAGCCCCAGCATTTT. Translated: CASSSGNQPQHF.

There are many counts of this clone. The chain recombines TRBV4-3 with TRBJ1-2; D ambiguous. Trimming removed 0 bases at V and 0 bases at J, with 5 bases between. The CDR3 is made up of 14 amino acids. The germline V gene encodes CDR1 LGHNA and CDR2 YSLEER. The CDR3 loop reads CASSQDYTNYGYTF. The DNA for the CDR3 is TGCGCCAGCAGCCAAGATTACACTAACTATGGCTACACCTTC.

V usage is TRBV28 and J usage is TRBJ1-6, with D perhaps TRBD1 (6 bases). V shed 4 bases and J shed 9 bases, with 16 bases lying between them. CDR3 size: 15 residues. The germline V gene encodes CDR1 MDHEN and CDR2 SYDVKM. CDR3 residues: CASSSGDRHVSPLHF. CDR3 coding DNA: TGTGCCAGCAGTTCCGGAGACAGGCATGTTTCACCCCTCCACTTT.

J is TRBJ2-6 and V is TRBV2; 9 nucleotides align to TRBD1. This CDR3 has 17 amino acids. V dropped 5 bases and J dropped 5; count of bases not matched to a gene: 10. Germline lookup yields CDR1 SNHLY and CDR2 FYNNEI. CDR3 nucleotides: TGTGCCAGCAGTAGGGACAGGGCTATCGTACGGGCCAACGTCCTGACTTTC. Residues: CASSRDRAIVRANVLTF.

The V and J genes are TRBV7-2 and TRBJ2-5; TRBD1 might be the D (8 bases). Trimming took off 5 bases at V and 7 bases at J, with 23 bases between the two ends. There are 16 residues in the CDR3. Looked up from germline, CDR1 is SGHTA and CDR2 is FQGNSA. In DNA, the CDR3 is TGTGCCAGCAGCCCAGGGGGCGGGGGCCTCCGGGGGACCCAGTACTTC. Encoded protein: CASSPGGGGLRGTQYF. The full variable domain, completed using reference TRBV7-2 and TRBJ2-5, is GAGVSQSPSNKVTEKGKDVELRCDPISGHTALYWYRQSLGQGLEFLIYFQGNSAPDKSGLPSDRFSAERTGGSVSTLTIQRTQQEDSAVYLCASSPGGGGLRGTQYFGPGTRLLVL.

This clone has only one observation. V gene TRBV7-9 combines with J gene TRBJ2-7; 9 bases map to TRBD1. The J segment lost 5 bases and the V segment lost 4 bases, leaving 9 bases of the junction unmatched. The CDR3 contains 15 residues. Germline V gives CDR1 SEHNR, CDR2 FQNEAQ (reference sequence). The CDR3 spells CASSSLDRGEHEQYF. The CDR3, as DNA: TGTGCCAGCAGCTCCCTGGACAGGGGAGAACACGAGCAGTACTTC.

The CDR3 DNA sequence: TGTGCCAGCTCACCCTTACAGGGGCCTAACTATGGCTACACCTTC. Encoded protein: CASSPLQGPNYGYTF. The chain links TRBV18 to TRBJ1-2; 7 nucleotides agree with TRBD1. V shed 3 bases and J 0 bases; nucleotides not matched to a gene: 4. Germline lookup yields CDR1 KGHSH and CDR2 LQKENI. The CDR3 is made up of 15 amino acids. The full variable domain, in which reference TRBV18 and TRBJ1-2 provide the parts outside the CDR3, is NAGVMQNPRHLVRRRGQEARLRCSPMKGHSHVYWYRQLPEEGLKFMVYLQKENIIDESGMPKERFSAEFPKEGPSILRIQQVVRGDSAAYFCASSPLQGPNYGYTFGSGTRLTVV.

V usage is TRBV23-1 and J usage is TRBJ2-6, with 9 bases matching TRBD1. TRBV23-1 is placed among ORFs of uncertain function. The CDR3 runs to 21 residues. The V gene end was trimmed by 3 bases and the J gene end by 0 bases; junction bases not matched to a gene: 15. The CDR3 bases are TGCGCCAGCAGTCATGTCCCGACAGGGGGAAACCCTCTCTCTGGGGCCAACGTCCTGACTTTC. Translated: CASSHVPTGGNPLSGANVLTF.